A selection of T cell receptor beta chains follows, all from one sample in a study of T cells in Graves' hyperthyroidism and ophthalmopathy. One entry per CDR3 protein, called by TCRdb with MiXCR from the multiplex PCR reads. Of about 600,000 distinct CDR3 sequences listed, more than 13% are singletons. The sample comprised blood. All receptors come from a woman younger than 30 with Graves' ophthalmopathy. Both conserved end residues are part of each CDR3. Fields, in order: clone size, J gene, V gene, D gene, CDR3 protein, CDR3 DNA. D genes are given only for firm matches. Expanded clones get a size class; other rows say once, few or many, or leave the size out.

size: many
J: TRBJ2-1
V: TRBV20-1
D: .
CDR3: CRGGGSTYNEQFF
DNA: TGCAGGGGGGGCGGGAGCACCTACAATGAGCAGTTCTTC

size: many
J: TRBJ2-7
V: TRBV6-2/TRBV6-3
D: .
CDR3: CASRQSGLTYEQYF
DNA: TGTGCCAGCAGGCAATCCGGGCTTACGTACGAGCAGTACTTC

size: .
J: TRBJ1-3
V: TRBV29-1
D: .
CDR3: CSVETGPGNTIYF
DNA: TGCAGCGTTGAAACAGGGCCAGGAAACACCATATATTTT

size: many
J: TRBJ1-1
V: TRBV7-9
D: .
CDR3: CASSLRADTEAFF
DNA: TGTGCCAGCAGCTTAAGGGCGGACACTGAAGCTTTCTTT

size: .
J: TRBJ2-5
V: TRBV6-4
D: TRBD1
CDR3: CASSEKAGGPGSETQYF
DNA: TGTGCCAGCAGTGAAAAGGCAGGGGGCCCAGGGTCGGAGACCCAGTACTTC

size: few
J: TRBJ2-3
V: TRBV6-1
D: TRBD1
CDR3: CASSEEYNPGTGWKDTQYF
DNA: TGTGCCAGCAGTGAAGAGTATAATCCCGGGACAGGATGGAAAGATACGCAGTATTTT

size: .
J: TRBJ1-2
V: TRBV7-8
D: .
CDR3: CASSFARFDPGWPGYTF
DNA: TGTGCCAGCAGCTTCGCACGTTTCGATCCTGGATGGCCTGGCTACACCTTC

size: many
J: TRBJ2-2
V: TRBV6-1
D: .
CDR3: CATQGPNTGELFF
DNA: TGTGCCACCCAGGGGCCGAACACCGGGGAGCTGTTTTTT

size: .
J: TRBJ2-2
V: TRBV6-1
D: .
CDR3: CASSWGARTGELFF
DNA: TGTGCCAGCAGTTGGGGTGCTCGGACCGGGGAGCTGTTTTTT

size: many
J: TRBJ1-1
V: TRBV30
D: .
CDR3: CAWRRGEDTEAFF
DNA: TGTGCCTGGAGGCGGGGGGAGGACACTGAAGCTTTCTTT

size: many
J: TRBJ2-1
V: TRBV5-1
D: .
CDR3: CASSLAGWPGLEYNEQFF
DNA: TGCGCCAGCAGCTTGGCCGGGTGGCCGGGACTCGAGTACAATGAGCAGTTCTTC

size: many
J: TRBJ2-5
V: TRBV29-1
D: .
CDR3: CSVERTTQETQYF
DNA: TGCAGCGTTGAAAGGACTACCCAAGAGACCCAGTACTTC

size: many
J: TRBJ2-1
V: TRBV27
D: TRBD2
CDR3: CASTPNLAANEQFF
DNA: TGTGCCAGCACCCCCAACCTAGCGGCAAATGAGCAGTTCTTC

size: many
J: TRBJ2-1
V: TRBV7-3
D: TRBD1
CDR3: CASSLQGTGGSEQFF
DNA: TGTGCCAGCAGCTTACAAGGGACAGGGGGCAGTGAGCAGTTCTTC

size: many
J: TRBJ2-7
V: TRBV20-1
D: .
CDR3: CSATVNQGLEQYF
DNA: TGCAGTGCTACCGTAAATCAAGGACTAGAGCAGTACTTC

size: few
J: TRBJ2-5
V: TRBV7-2
D: TRBD2
CDR3: CASSPRGVGGRGLRETQYF
DNA: TGTGCCAGCAGCCCACGGGGTGTTGGTGGGAGGGGCCTGAGGGAGACCCAGTACTTC

size: many
J: TRBJ2-2
V: TRBV24-1
D: .
CDR3: CATSDLGGTGELFF
DNA: TGTGCCACCAGTGATTTAGGAGGAACCGGGGAGCTGTTTTTT

size: many
J: TRBJ1-2
V: TRBV6-1
D: .
CDR3: CASSEYQGTRTNYGYTF
DNA: TGTGCCAGCAGTGAATATCAGGGCACTCGAACAAACTATGGCTACACCTTC

size: .
J: TRBJ2-1
V: TRBV3-1
D: .
CDR3: CASSQAGLPNEQFF
DNA: TGTGCCAGCAGCCAAGCGGGACTTCCGAATGAGCAGTTCTTC

size: .
J: TRBJ2-6
V: TRBV6-1
D: .
CDR3: CASSSDSSGANVLTF
DNA: TGTGCCAGCAGCTCCGACAGCTCTGGGGCCAACGTCCTGACTTTC

size: many
J: TRBJ2-3
V: TRBV5-5
D: .
CDR3: CASSPPPRSTDTQYF
DNA: TGTGCCAGCAGCCCCCCTCCGCGGAGCACAGATACGCAGTATTTT

size: many
J: TRBJ2-5
V: TRBV2
D: .
CDR3: CASGRGGEETQYF
DNA: TGTGCCAGCGGCAGGGGGGGGGAAGAGACCCAGTACTTC

size: many
J: TRBJ2-7
V: TRBV3-1
D: TRBD2
CDR3: CASSLQREESYEQYF
DNA: TGTGCCAGCAGCCTCCAGCGGGAGGAATCCTACGAGCAGTACTTC

size: many
J: TRBJ2-7
V: TRBV11-3
D: TRBD2
CDR3: CASSLAGGLYEQYF
DNA: TGTGCCAGCAGCTTGGCGGGAGGACTCTACGAGCAGTACTTC

size: many
J: TRBJ1-4
V: TRBV18
D: .
CDR3: CASSRGTNEKLFF
DNA: TGTGCCAGCTCTAGGGGCACTAATGAAAAACTGTTTTTT

size: many
J: TRBJ2-7
V: TRBV20-1
D: TRBD2
CDR3: CSARGGRTSGMTYEQYF
DNA: TGCAGTGCTAGAGGCGGCCGGACTAGCGGGATGACCTACGAGCAGTACTTC

size: many
J: TRBJ1-5
V: TRBV7-9
D: .
CDR3: CASSFSTGNQPQHF
DNA: TGTGCCAGCAGCTTTTCGACAGGCAATCAGCCCCAGCATTTT

size: .
J: TRBJ1-5
V: TRBV6-1
D: .
CDR3: CASSEGSGKWDQPQHF
DNA: TGTGCCAGCAGTGAAGGGTCAGGGAAATGGGATCAGCCCCAGCATTTT

size: .
J: TRBJ1-2
V: TRBV6-2/TRBV6-3
D: .
CDR3: CASSPPPTTGSYGYTF
DNA: TGTGCCAGCAGCCCCCCTCCCACGACAGGATCCTATGGCTACACCTTC

size: many
J: TRBJ2-2
V: TRBV6-1
D: TRBD2
CDR3: CASRPPGGLNTGELFF
DNA: TGTGCCAGCAGACCCCCGGGGGGACTAAACACCGGGGAGCTGTTTTTT

size: many
J: TRBJ2-5
V: TRBV6-1
D: .
CDR3: CASSELSESPDRYF
DNA: TGTGCCAGCAGTGAATTATCGGAGTCGCCGGATCGGTACTTC

size: many
J: TRBJ2-3
V: TRBV30
D: TRBD2
CDR3: CAWSVSGARSDTQYF
DNA: TGTGCCTGGAGTGTAAGCGGGGCACGTTCGGATACGCAGTATTTT

size: many
J: TRBJ2-1
V: TRBV7-8
D: .
CDR3: CASSLAGEPNEQFF
DNA: TGTGCCAGCAGCTTAGCGGGAGAACCTAATGAGCAGTTCTTC

size: few
J: TRBJ2-3
V: TRBV6-5
D: .
CDR3: CASSYSGQGHSDTQYF
DNA: TGTGCCAGCAGTTACTCGGGGCAGGGGCACTCAGATACGCAGTATTTT

size: .
J: TRBJ2-1
V: TRBV4-3
D: TRBD2
CDR3: CASSQPRMASGRGGEQFF
DNA: TGCGCCAGCAGCCAACCAAGGATGGCTAGCGGGAGAGGCGGTGAGCAGTTCTTC

size: .
J: TRBJ2-2
V: TRBV6-1
D: TRBD2
CDR3: CASSESDPSGRASNTGELFF
DNA: TGTGCCAGCAGTGAAAGCGATCCTAGCGGGAGGGCCTCGAACACCGGGGAGCTGTTTTTT

size: many
J: TRBJ2-4
V: TRBV20-1
D: .
CDR3: CSASDPREAKNIQYF
DNA: TGCAGTGCTAGTGATCCAAGAGAGGCCAAAAACATTCAGTACTTC

size: many
J: TRBJ1-2
V: TRBV6-1
D: .
CDR3: CASRRRGSNYGYTF
DNA: TGTGCCAGCAGGAGACGGGGCTCAAACTATGGCTACACCTTC

size: .
J: TRBJ2-1
V: TRBV30
D: TRBD1
CDR3: CAWSGRRGRRNEQFF
DNA: TGTGCCTGGAGTGGCCGCAGGGGGCGCCGGAATGAGCAGTTCTTC

size: .
J: TRBJ2-1
V: TRBV4-3
D: .
CDR3: CASSQDFRRAGFKNEQFF
DNA: TGCGCCAGCAGCCAAGATTTCCGGCGGGCCGGGTTTAAGAATGAGCAGTTCTTC

size: many
J: TRBJ1-5
V: TRBV6-5
D: .
CDR3: CASSYSGATHSNQPQHF
DNA: TGTGCCAGCAGTTACTCAGGAGCTACCCATAGCAATCAGCCCCAGCATTTT

size: few
J: TRBJ2-7
V: TRBV20-1
D: .
CDR3: CSRSSGLGSSPSSYEQYF
DNA: TGCAGTCGCAGTTCCGGTCTGGGGAGTAGTCCTAGTTCCTACGAGCAGTACTTC

size: many
J: TRBJ1-5
V: TRBV27
D: .
CDR3: CASRLEFMQPQHF
DNA: TGTGCCAGCAGGTTGGAGTTTATGCAGCCCCAGCATTTT

size: few
J: TRBJ1-1
V: TRBV4-1
D: TRBD1
CDR3: CASSRRQGAENTEAFF
DNA: TGCGCCAGCAGCCGCCGACAGGGGGCAGAGAACACTGAAGCTTTCTTT

size: .
J: TRBJ2-7
V: TRBV5-1
D: .
CDR3: CASSLRGSGAYEQYF
DNA: TGCGCCAGCAGCTTGCGGGGATCCGGCGCCTACGAGCAGTACTTC

size: many
J: TRBJ2-3
V: TRBV27
D: .
CDR3: CASRRRGGGEDTQYF
DNA: TGTGCCAGCAGGAGAAGAGGAGGGGGGGAAGATACGCAGTATTTT

size: few
J: TRBJ1-5
V: TRBV5-1
D: .
CDR3: CASSLVGGEEQPQHF
DNA: TGCGCCAGCAGCTTGGTTGGCGGGGAGGAGCAGCCCCAGCATTTT

size: many
J: TRBJ2-1
V: TRBV12-3/TRBV12-4
D: .
CDR3: CASTLGEVSQFF
DNA: TGTGCCAGCACCCTGGGGGAGGTATCGCAGTTCTTC

size: .
J: TRBJ2-5
V: TRBV4-1
D: .
CDR3: CASSQDVGEGYQETQYF
DNA: TGCGCCAGCAGCCAAGATGTAGGAGAGGGATACCAAGAGACCCAGTACTTC

size: many
J: TRBJ2-4
V: TRBV20-1
D: .
CDR3: CSARVVGAKNIQYF
DNA: TGCAGTGCTAGAGTGGTAGGCGCCAAAAACATTCAGTACTTC

size: many
J: TRBJ2-3
V: TRBV7-3
D: .
CDR3: CASSLRSPSPDTQYF
DNA: TGTGCCAGCAGCTTACGCTCCCCGTCCCCAGATACGCAGTATTTT

size: many
J: TRBJ2-1
V: TRBV15
D: TRBD1
CDR3: CATSLPGQAYNEQFF
DNA: TGTGCCACCAGCCTACCGGGACAGGCCTACAATGAGCAGTTCTTC

size: few
J: TRBJ1-4
V: TRBV28
D: .
CDR3: CASSLFGAHEKLFF
DNA: TGTGCCAGCAGTTTATTCGGGGCCCATGAAAAACTGTTTTTT

size: many
J: TRBJ2-7
V: TRBV7-2
D: .
CDR3: CASSRRDLDYEQYF
DNA: TGTGCCAGCAGCCGGAGAGATCTAGACTACGAGCAGTACTTC